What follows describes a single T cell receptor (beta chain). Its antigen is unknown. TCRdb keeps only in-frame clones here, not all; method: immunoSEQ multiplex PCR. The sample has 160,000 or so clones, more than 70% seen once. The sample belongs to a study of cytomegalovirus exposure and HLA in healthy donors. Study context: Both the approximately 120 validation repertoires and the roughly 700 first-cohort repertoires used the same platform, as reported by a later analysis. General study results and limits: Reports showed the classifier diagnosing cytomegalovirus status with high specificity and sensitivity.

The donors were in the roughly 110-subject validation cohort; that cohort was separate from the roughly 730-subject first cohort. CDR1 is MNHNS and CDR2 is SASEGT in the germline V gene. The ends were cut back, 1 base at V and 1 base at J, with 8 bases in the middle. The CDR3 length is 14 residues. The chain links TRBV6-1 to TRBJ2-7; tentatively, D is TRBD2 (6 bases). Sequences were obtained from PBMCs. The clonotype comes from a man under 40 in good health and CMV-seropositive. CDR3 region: CASSEGRGSYEQYF. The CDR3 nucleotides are TGTGCCAGCAGTGAAGGGAGGGGATCCTACGAGCAGTACTTC.